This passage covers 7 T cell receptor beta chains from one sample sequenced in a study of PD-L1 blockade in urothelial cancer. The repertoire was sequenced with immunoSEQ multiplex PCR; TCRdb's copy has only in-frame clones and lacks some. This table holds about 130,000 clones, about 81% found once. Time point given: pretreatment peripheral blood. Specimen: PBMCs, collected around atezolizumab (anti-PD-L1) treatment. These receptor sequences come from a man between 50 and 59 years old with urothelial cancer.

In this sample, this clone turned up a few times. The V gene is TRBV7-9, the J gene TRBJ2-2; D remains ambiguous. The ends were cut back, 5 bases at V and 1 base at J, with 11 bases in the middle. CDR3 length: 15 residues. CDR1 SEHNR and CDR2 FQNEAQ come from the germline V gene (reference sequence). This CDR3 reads CASSPSAQNTGELFF. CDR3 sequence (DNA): TGTGCCAGCAGCCCCTCCGCGCAGAACACCGGGGAGCTGTTTTTT.

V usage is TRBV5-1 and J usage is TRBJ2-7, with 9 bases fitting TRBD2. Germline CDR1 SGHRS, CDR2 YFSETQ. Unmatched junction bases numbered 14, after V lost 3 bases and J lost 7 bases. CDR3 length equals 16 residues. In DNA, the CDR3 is TGCGCCAGCAGCTACCCCGGGGGTAGCGGGAGCGGGGAGCAGTACTTC. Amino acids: CASSYPGGSGSGEQYF.

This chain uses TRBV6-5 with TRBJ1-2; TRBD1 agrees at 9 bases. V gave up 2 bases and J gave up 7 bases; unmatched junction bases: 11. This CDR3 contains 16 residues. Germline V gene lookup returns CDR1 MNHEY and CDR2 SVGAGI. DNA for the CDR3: TGTGCCAGCAGTTACAAGGGACAGGGTGTTTCTCCTGGCTACACCTTC. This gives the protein CASSYKGQGVSPGYTF.

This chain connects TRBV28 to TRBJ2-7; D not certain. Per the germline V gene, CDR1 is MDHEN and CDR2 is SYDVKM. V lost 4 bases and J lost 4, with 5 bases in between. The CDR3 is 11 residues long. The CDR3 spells CASSYRYEQYF. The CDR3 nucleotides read TGTGCCAGCAGTTACAGATACGAGCAGTACTTC.

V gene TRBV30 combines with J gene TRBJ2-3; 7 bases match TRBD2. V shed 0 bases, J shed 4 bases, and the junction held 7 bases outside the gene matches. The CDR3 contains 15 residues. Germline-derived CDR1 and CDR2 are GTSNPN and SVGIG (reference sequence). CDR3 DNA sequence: TGTGCCTGGAGTGTCCCCAGCGGGATCGCAGATACGCAGTATTTT. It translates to CAWSVPSGIADTQYF.

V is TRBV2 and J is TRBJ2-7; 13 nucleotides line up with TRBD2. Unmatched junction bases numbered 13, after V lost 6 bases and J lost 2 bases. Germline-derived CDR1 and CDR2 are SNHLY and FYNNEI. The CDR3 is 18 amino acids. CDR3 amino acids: CASRTSGLAGRKAYEQYF. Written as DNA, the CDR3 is TGTGCCAGCAGGACTTCGGGACTAGCGGGGAGAAAAGCCTACGAGCAGTACTTC.

As DNA, the CDR3 is TGTGCCAGCAGTTTTGGCGGGAGCTCCTACAATGAGCAGTTCTTC. Its protein is CASSFGGSSYNEQFF. The chain joins TRBV28 to TRBJ2-1; 7 nucleotides match TRBD2. Unmatched junction bases numbered 2, after V lost 3 bases and J lost 0 bases. Per germline, CDR1 MDHEN and CDR2 SYDVKM. The CDR3 contains 15 residues.